This note documents a single T cell receptor (beta chain) sequence. Clones were read by immunoSEQ multiplex PCR, and TCRdb kept only the in-frame ones, dropping some. The sample yields tens of thousands of clones, 85% to 95% seen once. The sample originates from a study of technical replicates of blood from several donors. Germline CDR1 reads SGHRS; CDR2 reads YFSETQ. V lost 3 bases, J lost 8 bases, and 8 bases lay in between. CDR3 length equals 11 residues. The rearrangement links TRBV5-1 to TRBJ1-2; no reliable D call. The material sequenced was T cells isolated from PBMCs. This TCR derives from a human donor in good health. This CDR3 reads CASSSGGGYTF. For the CDR3, the DNA is TGCGCCAGCAGCTCAGGTGGAGGCTACACCTTC.